This T cell receptor (beta chain) derives from a study of cytomegalovirus exposure and HLA in healthy donors. Data came from immunoSEQ multiplex PCR; TCRdb stores just in-frame clones and leaves some out. The sample lists some 330,000 clones, 86% occurring once. This CDR3 has 15 residues. Trimming shortened V by 4 bases and J by 0 bases, and 13 bases separated the two germline ends. CDR1 and CDR2 (germline): SGHDN, FVKESK. The chain combines TRBV14 with TRBJ2-7; weak D call: TRBD2 (6 bases). The source of this sequence is a young woman in good health and CMV-seronegative. Sequencing was done on a sample of PBMCs. CDR3 nucleotide sequence: TGTGCCAGCAGCCCCAGGTCTAGCGCCTCCTACGAGCAGTACTTC. Encoded protein: CASSPRSSASYEQYF.